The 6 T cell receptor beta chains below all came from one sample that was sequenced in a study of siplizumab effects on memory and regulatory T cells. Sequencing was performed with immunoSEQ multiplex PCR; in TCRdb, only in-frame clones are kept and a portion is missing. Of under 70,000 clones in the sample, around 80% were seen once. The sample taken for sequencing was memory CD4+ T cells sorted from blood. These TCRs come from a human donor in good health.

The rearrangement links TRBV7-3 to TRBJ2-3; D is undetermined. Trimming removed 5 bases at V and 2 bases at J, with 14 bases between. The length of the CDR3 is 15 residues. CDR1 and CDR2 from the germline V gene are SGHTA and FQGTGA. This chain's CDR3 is CASSAYRATTDTQYF. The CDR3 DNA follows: TGTGCCAGCAGCGCTTACCGGGCCACCACAGATACGCAGTATTTT.

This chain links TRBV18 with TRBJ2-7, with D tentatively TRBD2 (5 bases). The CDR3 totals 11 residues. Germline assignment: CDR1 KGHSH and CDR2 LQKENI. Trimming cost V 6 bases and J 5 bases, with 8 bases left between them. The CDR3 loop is CASSNSDEQYF. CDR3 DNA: TGTGCCAGCTCCAATAGCGACGAGCAGTACTTC.

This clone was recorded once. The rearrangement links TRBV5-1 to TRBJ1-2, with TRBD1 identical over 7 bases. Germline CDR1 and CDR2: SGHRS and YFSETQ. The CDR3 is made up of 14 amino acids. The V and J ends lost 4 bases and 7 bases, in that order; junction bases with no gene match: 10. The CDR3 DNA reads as TGCGCCAGCAGCGTTGACAGGGACATGAGTGGCTACACCTTC. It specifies CASSVDRDMSGYTF.

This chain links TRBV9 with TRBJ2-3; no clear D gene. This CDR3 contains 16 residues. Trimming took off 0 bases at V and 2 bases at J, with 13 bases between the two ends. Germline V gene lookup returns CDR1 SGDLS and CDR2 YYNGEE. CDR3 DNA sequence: TGTGCCAGCAGCGTAGGTGCAAACGATGACACAGATACGCAGTATTTT. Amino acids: CASSVGANDDTDTQYF.

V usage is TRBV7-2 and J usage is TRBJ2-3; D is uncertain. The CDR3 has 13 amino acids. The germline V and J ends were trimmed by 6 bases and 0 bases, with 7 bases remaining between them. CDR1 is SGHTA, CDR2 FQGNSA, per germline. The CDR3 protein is CASRAPSTDTQYF. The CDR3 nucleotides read TGTGCCAGCAGGGCTCCAAGCACAGATACGCAGTATTTT.

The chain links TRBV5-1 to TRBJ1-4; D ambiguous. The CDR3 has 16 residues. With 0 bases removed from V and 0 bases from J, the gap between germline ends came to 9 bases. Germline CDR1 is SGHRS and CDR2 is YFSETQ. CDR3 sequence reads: CASSLAMGATNEKLFF. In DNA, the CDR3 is TGCGCCAGCAGCTTGGCCATGGGAGCAACTAATGAAAAACTGTTTTTT.